This record concerns one TCR beta chain sequence. The data derive from a study of blood T cell repertoires in COVID-19. Study context: Samples taken during acute and convalescent COVID-19 were collected in the United States, Italy and Spain. Sources were T cells, B-cell-depleted T cells, or PBMCs; the material itself was cDNA or gDNA.

Authors' data handling: Nucleated cell number was recorded as an estimate derived from reference gene primer amplification. Using immunoSEQ multiplex PCR, the repertoire was profiled, and TCRdb retains in-frame clones only, with some absent. V and J calls and clone size follow that table, whereas D and trimming were derived from the DNA. The sample includes approximately 180,000 clones, around 85% seen only once; the top ten take 9.8%. Germline-derived CDR1 and CDR2 are SGHDN and FVKESK. CDR3 size: 15 residues. With 2 bases removed from V and 3 bases from J, the gap between germline ends came to 13 bases.

The TCR was taken from a woman of 80 years or more with acute or convalescent COVID-19. The V gene is TRBV14, the J gene TRBJ1-2, with a weak D call TRBD1 (5 bases). What was sequenced was peripheral blood. Here the CDR3 reads CASSQQSGGYYGYTF. CDR3 DNA: TGTGCCAGCAGCCAACAATCCGGGGGATACTATGGCTACACCTTC.